This T cell receptor (beta chain) was recovered during a study of blood T cell repertoires in COVID-19. Produced via immunoSEQ multiplex PCR; TCRdb's table is partial and in-frame only. The sample has about 72,000 clones; over 65% are singletons. Germline V gives CDR1 MGHRA, CDR2 YSYEKL. Trimming removed 2 bases at V and 3 bases at J, with 13 bases between. CDR3 length equals 15 residues. Input material: peripheral blood. The sequence was obtained from a woman older than 75 with acute or convalescent COVID-19. The chain recombines TRBV4-1 with TRBJ1-2; TRBD1 is a possible D gene (5 bases). This chain's CDR3 is CASSQPGGGDYGYTF. CDR3 nucleotide sequence: TGCGCCAGCAGCCAACCGGGCGGGGGTGACTATGGCTACACCTTC.